This entry describes one TCR beta chain. The entry originates in a study of shared T cell receptors in the human thymus. The CDR3 is 13 residues long. The V and J ends lost 8 bases and 5 bases, in that order; junction bases with no gene match: 5. CDR1 is ENHRY, CDR2 SYGVKD, per germline. Here immunoSEQ multiplex PCR was the method, and the copy in TCRdb shows in-frame clones only, minus some. The table lists 500,000 to 850,000 clones, 87% of them singletons. This sample was shared with a second study, whose subject was human thymus T cells.

This receptor was identified in a boy younger than two with a congenital heart defect. What was sequenced was thymocytes. J is TRBJ1-2 and V is TRBV10-3; 10 bases agree with TRBD1. Here the CDR3 DNA reads TGTGCCATCCCGGGACAGGGGAAGTATGGCTACACCTTC. As protein: CAIPGQGKYGYTF.